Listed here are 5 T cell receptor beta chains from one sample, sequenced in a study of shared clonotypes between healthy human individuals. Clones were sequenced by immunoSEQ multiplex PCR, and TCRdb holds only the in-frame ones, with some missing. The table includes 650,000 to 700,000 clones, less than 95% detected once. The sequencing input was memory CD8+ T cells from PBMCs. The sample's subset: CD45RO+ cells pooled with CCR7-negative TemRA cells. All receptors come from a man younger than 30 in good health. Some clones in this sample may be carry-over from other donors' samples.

In nucleotides, the CDR3 is TGTGCCAGCAGTTACCTGGACAGGGGAGTAGAGACCCAGTACTTC. Translation gives CASSYLDRGVETQYF. This sequence joins TRBV6-5 and TRBJ2-5; TRBD1 matches 9 bases. The CDR3 sequence is 15 residues long. The V gene's germline CDR1 is MNHEY and CDR2 SVGAGI. The trim removed 2 bases at V and 4 bases at J, leaving 5 bases unmatched.

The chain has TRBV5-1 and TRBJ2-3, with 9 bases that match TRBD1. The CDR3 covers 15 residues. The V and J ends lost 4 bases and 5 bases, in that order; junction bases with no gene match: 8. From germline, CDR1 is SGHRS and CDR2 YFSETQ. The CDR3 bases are TGCGCCAGCAGCCGCGGGACAGGGTCGAAAGATACGCAGTATTTT. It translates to CASSRGTGSKDTQYF.

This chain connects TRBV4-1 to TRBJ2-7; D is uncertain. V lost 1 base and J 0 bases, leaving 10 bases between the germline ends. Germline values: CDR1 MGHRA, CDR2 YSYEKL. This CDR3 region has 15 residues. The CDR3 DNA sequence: TGCGCCAGCAGCCAAGGTTTCGACGTCTCCTACGAGCAGTACTTC. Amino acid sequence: CASSQGFDVSYEQYF.

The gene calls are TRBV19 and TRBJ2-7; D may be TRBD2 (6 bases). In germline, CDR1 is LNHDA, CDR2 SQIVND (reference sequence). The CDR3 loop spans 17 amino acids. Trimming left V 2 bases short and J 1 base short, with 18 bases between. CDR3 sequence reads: CASSIPRELGSSYEQYF. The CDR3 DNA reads TGTGCCAGTAGTATACCTCGGGAGTTAGGGTCGTCCTACGAGCAGTACTTC.

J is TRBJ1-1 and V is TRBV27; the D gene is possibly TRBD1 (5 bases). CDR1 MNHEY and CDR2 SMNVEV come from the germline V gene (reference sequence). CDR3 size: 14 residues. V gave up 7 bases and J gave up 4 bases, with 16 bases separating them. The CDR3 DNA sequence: TGTGCCAGCAACCCCCTTCAGGGTGGCACTGAAGCTTTCTTT. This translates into CASNPLQGGTEAFF.